This T cell receptor beta chain stems from a study of T cell changes during pregnancy in multiple sclerosis. This CDR3 has 15 residues. Germline CDR1 is SQVTM and CDR2 is ANQGSEA. The J segment lost 8 bases and the V segment lost 6 bases, leaving 18 bases of the junction unmatched. Profiled with immunoSEQ multiplex PCR; TCRdb holds only in-frame clones, not every one. The sample includes about 110,000 clones, 80% to 95% of them seen just once. V usage is TRBV29-1 and J usage is TRBJ1-2; 7 nucleotides match TRBD1. This receptor was identified in a female donor with multiple sclerosis, enrolled in a pregnancy study. This sample comprised peripheral blood, obtained after pregnancy. The CDR3 DNA reads as TGCAGCGTCTTATCCCCGGTAGGGGGCCTCTTGGGCTACACCTTC. Encoded protein: CSVLSPVGGLLGYTF. The full variable domain, its missing parts supplied by reference TRBV29-1 and TRBJ1-2, is SAVISQKPSRDICQRGTSLTIQCQVDSQVTMMFWYRQQPGQSLTLIATANQGSEATYESGFVIDKFPISRPNLTFSTLTVSNMSPEDSSIYLCSVLSPVGGLLGYTFGSGTRLTVV.